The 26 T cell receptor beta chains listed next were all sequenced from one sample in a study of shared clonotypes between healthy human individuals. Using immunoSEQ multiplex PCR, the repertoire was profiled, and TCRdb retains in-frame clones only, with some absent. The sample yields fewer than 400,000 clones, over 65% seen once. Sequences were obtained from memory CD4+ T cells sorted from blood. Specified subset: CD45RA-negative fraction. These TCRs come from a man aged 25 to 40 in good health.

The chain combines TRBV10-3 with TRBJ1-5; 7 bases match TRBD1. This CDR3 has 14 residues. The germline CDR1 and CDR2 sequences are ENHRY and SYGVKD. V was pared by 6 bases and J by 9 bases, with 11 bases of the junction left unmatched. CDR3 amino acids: CAIRSGTAGSPQHF. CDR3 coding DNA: TGTGCCATCAGGTCCGGGACAGCCGGTTCGCCCCAGCATTTT.

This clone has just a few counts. CDR3 coding DNA: TGTGCCAGCAGCTTAGTACCTAGCGGGAGGGGAGCGGCCGGGGAGCTGTTTTTT. Protein: CASSLVPSGRGAAGELFF. The chain employs TRBV11-2 and TRBJ2-2; 12 nucleotides line up with TRBD2. The germline V gene encodes CDR1 SGHAT and CDR2 FQNNGV. The CDR3 is 18 amino acids. Germline trimming cut 1 base from V and 6 bases from J; bases unmatched to any gene: 9.

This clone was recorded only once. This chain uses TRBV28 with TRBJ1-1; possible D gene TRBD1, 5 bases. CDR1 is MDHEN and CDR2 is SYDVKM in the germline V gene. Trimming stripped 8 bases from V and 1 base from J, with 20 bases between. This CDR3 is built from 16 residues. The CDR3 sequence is CASLAALGGPNTEAFF. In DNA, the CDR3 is TGTGCCAGCTTAGCCGCCTTGGGGGGACCGAACACTGAAGCTTTCTTT.

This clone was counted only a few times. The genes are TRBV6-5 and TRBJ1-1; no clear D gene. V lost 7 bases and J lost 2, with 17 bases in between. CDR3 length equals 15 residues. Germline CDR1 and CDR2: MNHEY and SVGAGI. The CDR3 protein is CASTAGRVTNTEAFF. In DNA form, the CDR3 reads TGTGCCAGCACGGCTGGGAGGGTAACAAACACTGAAGCTTTCTTT.

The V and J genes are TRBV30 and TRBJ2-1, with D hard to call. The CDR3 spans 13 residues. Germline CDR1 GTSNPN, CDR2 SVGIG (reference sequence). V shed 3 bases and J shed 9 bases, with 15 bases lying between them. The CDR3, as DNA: TGTGCCTGGAGCCGCGGCCCAGCGCCTGAGCAGTTCTTC. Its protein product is CAWSRGPAPEQFF.

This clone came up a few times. The DNA of the CDR3 is TGCAGCGTTGGACACCGGGGGCTAGTCGGCGAGCAGTACTTC. It is translated as CSVGHRGLVGEQYF. This rearrangement joins TRBV29-1 to TRBJ2-7; D may match TRBD1 or TRBD2 (6 bases each). In germline, CDR1 is SQVTM, CDR2 ANQGSEA. CDR3 length: 14 residues. The ends were cut back, 4 bases at V and 6 bases at J, with 19 bases in the middle.

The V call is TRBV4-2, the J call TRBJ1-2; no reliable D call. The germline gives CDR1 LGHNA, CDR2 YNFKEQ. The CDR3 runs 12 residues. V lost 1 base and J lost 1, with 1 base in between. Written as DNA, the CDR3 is TGTGCCAGCAGCCAAGTTAACTATGGCTACACCTTC. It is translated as CASSQVNYGYTF.

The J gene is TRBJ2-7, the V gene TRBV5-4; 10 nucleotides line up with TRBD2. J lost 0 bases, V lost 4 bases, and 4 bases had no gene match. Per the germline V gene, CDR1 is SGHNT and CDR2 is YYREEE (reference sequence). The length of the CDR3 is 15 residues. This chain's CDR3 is CASSRGTSDSYEQYF. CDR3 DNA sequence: TGTGCCAGCAGCCGAGGGACTAGCGACTCCTACGAGCAGTACTTC.

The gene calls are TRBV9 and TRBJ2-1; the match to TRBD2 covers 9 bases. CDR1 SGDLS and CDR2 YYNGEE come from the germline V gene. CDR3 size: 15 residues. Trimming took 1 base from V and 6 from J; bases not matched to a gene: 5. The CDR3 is CASSVLAGERNEQFF. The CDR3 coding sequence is TGTGCCAGCAGCGTATTAGCGGGAGAACGCAATGAGCAGTTCTTC.

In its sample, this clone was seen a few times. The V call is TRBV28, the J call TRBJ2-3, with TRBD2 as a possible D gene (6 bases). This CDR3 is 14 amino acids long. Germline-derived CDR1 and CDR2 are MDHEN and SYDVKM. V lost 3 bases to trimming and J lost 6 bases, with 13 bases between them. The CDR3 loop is CASSLGTARDTQYF. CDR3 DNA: TGTGCCAGCAGTTTGGGGACTGCTAGGGATACGCAGTATTTT.

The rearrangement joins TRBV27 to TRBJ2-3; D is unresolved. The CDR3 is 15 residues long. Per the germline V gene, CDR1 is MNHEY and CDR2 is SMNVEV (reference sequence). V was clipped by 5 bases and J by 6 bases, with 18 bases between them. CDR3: CASSPPGLPMDTQYF. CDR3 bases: TGTGCCAGCAGTCCTCCGGGCCTACCTATGGATACGCAGTATTTT.

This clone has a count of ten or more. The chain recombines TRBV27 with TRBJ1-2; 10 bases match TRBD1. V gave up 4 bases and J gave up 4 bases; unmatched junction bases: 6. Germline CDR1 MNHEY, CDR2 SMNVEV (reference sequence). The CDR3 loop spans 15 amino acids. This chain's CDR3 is CASSSSWTGGYGYTF. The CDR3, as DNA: TGTGCCAGCAGTTCCAGCTGGACAGGGGGCTATGGCTACACCTTC.

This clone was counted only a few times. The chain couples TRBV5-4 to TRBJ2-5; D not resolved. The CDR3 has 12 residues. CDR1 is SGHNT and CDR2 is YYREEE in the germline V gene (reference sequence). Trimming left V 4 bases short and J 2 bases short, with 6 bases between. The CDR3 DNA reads TGTGCCAGCAGCCCCAATCAAGAGACCCAGTACTTC. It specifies CASSPNQETQYF.

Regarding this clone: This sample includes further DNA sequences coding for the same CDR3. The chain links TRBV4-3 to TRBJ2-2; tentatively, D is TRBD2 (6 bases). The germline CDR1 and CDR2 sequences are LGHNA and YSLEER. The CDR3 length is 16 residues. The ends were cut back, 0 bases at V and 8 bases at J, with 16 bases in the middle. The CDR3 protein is CASSQDRGLPTGELFF. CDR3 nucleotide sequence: TGCGCCAGCAGCCAAGATCGGGGACTCCCAACTGGGGAGCTGTTTTTT.

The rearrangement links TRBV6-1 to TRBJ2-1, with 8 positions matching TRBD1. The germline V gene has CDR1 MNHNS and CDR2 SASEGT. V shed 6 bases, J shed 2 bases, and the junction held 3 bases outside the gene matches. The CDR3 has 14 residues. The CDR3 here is CASRLGQAYNEQFF. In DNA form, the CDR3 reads TGTGCCAGCAGGTTGGGACAGGCCTACAATGAGCAGTTCTTC.

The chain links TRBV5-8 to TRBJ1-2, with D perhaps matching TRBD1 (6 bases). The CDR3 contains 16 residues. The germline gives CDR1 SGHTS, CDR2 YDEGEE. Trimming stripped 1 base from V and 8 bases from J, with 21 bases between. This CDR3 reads CASSLSLGALSLGYTF. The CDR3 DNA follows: TGTGCCAGCAGCTTGAGCTTGGGGGCGTTGAGTTTAGGCTACACCTTC.

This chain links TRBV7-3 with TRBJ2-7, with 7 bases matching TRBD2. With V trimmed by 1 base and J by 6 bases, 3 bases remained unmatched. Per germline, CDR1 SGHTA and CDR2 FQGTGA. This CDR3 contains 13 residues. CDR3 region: CASSLRPGGEQYF. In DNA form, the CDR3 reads TGTGCCAGCAGCTTAAGGCCGGGGGGCGAGCAGTACTTC.

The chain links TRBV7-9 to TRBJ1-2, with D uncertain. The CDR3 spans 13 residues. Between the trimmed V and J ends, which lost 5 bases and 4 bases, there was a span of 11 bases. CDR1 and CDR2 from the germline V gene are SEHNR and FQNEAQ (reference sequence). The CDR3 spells CASSVGVGYGYTF. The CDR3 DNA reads TGTGCCAGCAGCGTTGGGGTAGGCTATGGCTACACCTTC.

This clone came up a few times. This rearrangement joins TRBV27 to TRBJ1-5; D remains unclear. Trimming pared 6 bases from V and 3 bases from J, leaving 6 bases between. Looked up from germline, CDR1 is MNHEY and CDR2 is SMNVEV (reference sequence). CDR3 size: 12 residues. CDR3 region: CASSRTNQPQHF. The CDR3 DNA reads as TGTGCCAGCAGCCGTACCAATCAGCCCCAGCATTTT.

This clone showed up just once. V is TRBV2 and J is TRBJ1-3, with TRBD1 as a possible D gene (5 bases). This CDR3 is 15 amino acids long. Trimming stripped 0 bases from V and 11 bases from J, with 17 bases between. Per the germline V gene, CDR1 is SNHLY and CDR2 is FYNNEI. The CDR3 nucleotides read TGTGCCAGCAGTGAAGCACCACGCGGGACTAGCCCCATATATTTT. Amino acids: CASSEAPRGTSPIYF.

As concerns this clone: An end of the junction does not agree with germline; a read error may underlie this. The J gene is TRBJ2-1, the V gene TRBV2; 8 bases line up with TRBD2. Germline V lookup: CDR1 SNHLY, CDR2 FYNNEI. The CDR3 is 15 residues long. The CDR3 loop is CASSEAGVSYNEQFF. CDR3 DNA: TGTGCCAGCAGCGAAGCGGGAGTCTCCTACAATGAGCAGTTCTTC. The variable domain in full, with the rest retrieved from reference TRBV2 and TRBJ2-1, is EPEVTQTPSHQVTQMGQEVILRCVPISNHLYFYWYRQILGQKVEFLVSFYNNEISEKSEIFDDQFSVERPDGSNFTLKIRSTKLEDSAMYFCASSEAGVSYNEQFFGPGTRLTVL.

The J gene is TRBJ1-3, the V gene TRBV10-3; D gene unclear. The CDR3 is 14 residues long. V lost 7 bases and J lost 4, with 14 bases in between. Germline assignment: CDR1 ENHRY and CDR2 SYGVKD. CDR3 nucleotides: TGTGCCATCACAGATGGGGTAAAAGGAAACACCATATATTTT. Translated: CAITDGVKGNTIYF.

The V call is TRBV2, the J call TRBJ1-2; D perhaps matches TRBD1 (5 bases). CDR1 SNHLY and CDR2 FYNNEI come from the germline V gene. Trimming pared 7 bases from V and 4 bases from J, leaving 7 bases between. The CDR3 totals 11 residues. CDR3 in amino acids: CASIGGYGYTF. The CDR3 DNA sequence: TGTGCCAGCATCGGGGGCTATGGCTACACCTTC. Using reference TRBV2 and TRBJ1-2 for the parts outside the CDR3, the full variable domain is EPEVTQTPSHQVTQMGQEVILRCVPISNHLYFYWYRQILGQKVEFLVSFYNNEISEKSEIFDDQFSVERPDGSNFTLKIRSTKLEDSAMYFCASIGGYGYTFGSGTRLTVV.

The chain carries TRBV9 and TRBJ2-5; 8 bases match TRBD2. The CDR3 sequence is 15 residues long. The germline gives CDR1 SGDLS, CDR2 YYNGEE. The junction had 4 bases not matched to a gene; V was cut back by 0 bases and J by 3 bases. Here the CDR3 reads CASSVDGTREETQYF. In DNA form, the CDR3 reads TGTGCCAGCAGCGTAGATGGGACTAGAGAAGAGACCCAGTACTTC.

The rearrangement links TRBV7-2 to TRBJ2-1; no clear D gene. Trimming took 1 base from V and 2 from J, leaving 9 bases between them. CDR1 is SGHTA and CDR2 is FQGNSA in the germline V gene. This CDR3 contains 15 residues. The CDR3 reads CASSLELVAYNEQFF. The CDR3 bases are TGTGCCAGCAGCTTAGAGCTAGTCGCCTACAATGAGCAGTTCTTC.

The CDR3 loop reads CASSWTDNQPQHF. CDR3 sequence (DNA): TGTGCCAGCAGTTGGACAGACAATCAGCCCCAGCATTTT. The chain couples TRBV7-2 to TRBJ1-5, with D possibly being TRBD1 (6 bases). The V gene's germline CDR1 is SGHTA and CDR2 FQGNSA. Trimming took 6 bases from V and 3 from J, leaving 9 bases between them. This CDR3 has 13 residues.